A single sample is the source of the 26 T cell receptor beta chains below, sequenced in a study of T cells in Graves' hyperthyroidism and ophthalmopathy. Regions amplified from RNA transcripts were the TCR beta CDR3 regions. First-round RT-PCR targeting the TCR CDR3 was performed with the HTBI primer set. MiXCR, applied by TCRdb to the multiplex PCR reads, yields one record per CDR3 protein. The profile shows approximately 400,000 distinct CDR3 sequences, 15% to 17% of them singletons. The sequencing input was blood. These receptors all stem from a woman younger than 35 with Graves' hyperthyroidism that later progressed to Graves' ophthalmopathy.

Turning to this clonotype: This may be a read error: a much more frequent sequence differs by one nucleotide. The rearrangement joins TRBV12-5 to TRBJ2-1; D is ambiguous. This CDR3 is 17 amino acids long. Germline CDR1 and CDR2: LGHNT and FRNRAP. CDR3 residues: CASGLAGSYSSYNEQSF. CDR3 sequence (DNA): TGTGCTAGTGGTTTGGCCGGGTCATACTCCTCCTACAATGAGCAGTCCTTC.

The rearrangement uses TRBV28 and TRBJ1-1, with 12 bases identical to TRBD1. Losses at the gene ends were 2 bases for V and 4 bases for J; bases not matched to a gene: 5. The CDR3 is made up of 16 amino acids. Germline V gene lookup returns CDR1 MDHEN and CDR2 SYDVKM. This CDR3 reads CASSLRGTGGTTEAFF. The CDR3 nucleotides read TGTGCCAGCAGTTTACGCGGGACAGGGGGCACCACTGAAGCTTTCTTT.

This clonotype was counted at least ten times. The chain's CDR3 is CASSPGGDTQYF. The CDR3, as DNA: TGTGCCAGCTCACCAGGCGGAGATACGCAGTATTTT. The chain uses TRBV7-2 and TRBJ2-3; D ambiguous. In germline, CDR1 is SGHTA, CDR2 FQGNSA. V was cut by 8 bases and J by 5 bases, with 11 bases left in between. CDR3 size: 12 residues.

This clonotype has a count of ten or more. V gene TRBV10-2 combines with J gene TRBJ1-1; 7 nucleotides match TRBD1. The CDR3 is 17 amino acids. Per the germline V gene, CDR1 is WSHSY and CDR2 is SAAADI. V lost 2 bases, J lost 3 bases, and 12 bases stayed unmatched. CDR3 DNA: TGCGCCAGCAGTGAGCCTTGGGACAGAAGACGGGACACTGAAGCTTTCTTT. Translated, it gives CASSEPWDRRRDTEAFF.

This clonotype has a handful of counts. The rearrangement links TRBV28 to TRBJ2-1; D gene uncertain. V lost 8 bases, J lost 4 bases, and 12 bases lay in between. Germline V gives CDR1 MDHEN, CDR2 SYDVKM. There are 13 residues in the CDR3. The DNA for the CDR3 is TGTGCCAGCCTTAGACCGTTGTACAATGAGCAGTTCTTC. Its translation is CASLRPLYNEQFF.

This clonotype was recorded at least ten times. This chain uses TRBV7-9 with TRBJ2-3; TRBD2 is a possible D gene (6 bases). The CDR3 length is 16 residues. Germline CDR1 SEHNR, CDR2 FQNEAQ (reference sequence). Between the trimmed V and J ends, which lost 2 bases and 6 bases, there was a span of 18 bases. CDR3 loop: CASSLYGEDRSDTQYF. DNA of the CDR3: TGTGCCAGCAGCTTATATGGGGAGGACCGCAGCGATACGCAGTATTTT.

The chain uses TRBV13 and TRBJ2-5; TRBD2 might be the D (6 bases). The germline V and J ends were trimmed by 5 bases and 11 bases, with 18 bases remaining between them. This CDR3 is 13 amino acids long. CDR1 is PRHDT and CDR2 is FYEKMQ in the germline V gene (reference sequence). CDR3 in DNA: TGTGCCAGCAGCCCGGCGGAGGGAGACAGTCAGTACTTC. This encodes CASSPAEGDSQYF.

Worth noting for this clonotype: Given a much more abundant clone one base away, this may be a read error. This is likely a read error, given that the CDR3 carries no conserved phenylalanine or tryptophan at its end. The V gene is TRBV6-5, the J gene TRBJ2-7; D possibly uses TRBD1 or TRBD2 (5 bases each). The length of the CDR3 is 13 residues. The V gene lost 5 bases and the J gene lost 4 bases, with 12 bases spanning the gap. Germline values: CDR1 MNHEY, CDR2 SVGAGI. The CDR3: CASSHRDGYEQYL. The CDR3 nucleotides are TGTGCCAGCAGTCACCGGGACGGTTACGAGCAGTACCTC.

This clonotype was recorded many times. This chain uses TRBV11-2 with TRBJ1-1; possible D gene TRBD1, 5 bases. Germline V lookup: CDR1 SGHAT, CDR2 FQNNGV. Deletions cut 2 bases from V and 0 bases from J, with 10 bases between. The CDR3 is 15 residues long. The DNA of the CDR3 is TGTGCCAGCAGCTTAAGGGGCCAGTTGAACACTGAAGCTTTCTTT. Its translation: CASSLRGQLNTEAFF.

This chain joins TRBV4-1 and TRBJ2-7; 12 bases line up with TRBD2. CDR1 is MGHRA and CDR2 is YSYEKL in the germline V gene. The CDR3 consists of 16 residues. Germline trimming cut 3 bases from V and 2 bases from J; bases unmatched to any gene: 5. The CDR3: CASSQWRTSGTYEQYF. The CDR3 DNA reads as TGCGCCAGCAGCCAGTGGCGGACTAGCGGGACCTACGAGCAGTACTTC.

The chain has TRBV5-4 and TRBJ2-3, with D perhaps TRBD1 (6 bases). CDR3 size: 15 residues. V gave up 0 bases and J gave up 6 bases, with 14 bases separating them. Germline assignment: CDR1 SGHNT and CDR2 YYREEE (reference sequence). This chain's CDR3 is CASSLGGQGEDTQYF. The DNA of the CDR3 is TGTGCCAGCAGCTTGGGGGGGCAGGGAGAGGATACGCAGTATTTT.

V usage is TRBV29-1 and J usage is TRBJ1-1, with a tentative D call TRBD1 (5 bases). Germline V gives CDR1 SQVTM, CDR2 ANQGSEA. The CDR3 has 11 residues. V dropped 5 bases and J dropped 5 bases, with 9 bases sitting between them. The CDR3 protein is CSVPRGTEAFF. The DNA of the CDR3 is TGCAGCGTTCCACGGGGGACTGAAGCTTTCTTT.

The table lists this clonotype with many counts. The CDR3, as DNA: TGTGCCAGCAGTTTAGGGACAGGGTACACCTTC. It is translated as CASSLGTGYTF. This chain joins TRBV28 and TRBJ1-2; 9 nucleotides agree with TRBD1. CDR3 size: 11 residues. The V segment lost 2 bases and the J segment 11 bases; nucleotides outside the gene matches: 0. The germline V gene encodes CDR1 MDHEN and CDR2 SYDVKM.

The chain links TRBV27 to TRBJ2-7; no clear D gene. Trimming pared 8 bases from V and 2 bases from J, leaving 22 bases between. The CDR3 totals 16 residues. Germline lookup yields CDR1 MNHEY and CDR2 SMNVEV (reference sequence). The CDR3 region is CASGRYMGPRPYEQYF. The CDR3 coding sequence is TGTGCCAGCGGCCGTTACATGGGCCCACGCCCCTACGAGCAGTACTTC.

This clonotype has only a few counts. The chain has TRBV27 and TRBJ2-1, with 7 bases matching TRBD2. The CDR3 extends over 16 amino acids. V shed 6 bases, J shed 2 bases, and the junction held 10 bases outside the gene matches. The germline gives CDR1 MNHEY, CDR2 SMNVEV (reference sequence). CDR3 in DNA: TGTGCCAGCAGCCGCTGGGCGGGAGTGCCCTACAATGAGCAGTTCTTC. This encodes CASSRWAGVPYNEQFF.

This clonotype showed up many times. The rearrangement links TRBV7-2 to TRBJ2-7, with 8 bases matching TRBD2. CDR3 size: 15 residues. After removal of 0 bases from V and 4 bases from J, the junction contained 5 bases not matched to a gene. CDR1 and CDR2 (germline): SGHTA, FQGNSA. CDR3 region: CASSLAPGGGYEQYF. CDR3 nucleotide sequence: TGTGCCAGCAGCTTAGCCCCGGGAGGGGGTTACGAGCAGTACTTC.

This clonotype was observed a handful of times. V is TRBV29-1 and J is TRBJ2-4, with D possibly called TRBD1 or TRBD2 (7 bases each). The CDR3 length is 17 residues. The germline CDR1 and CDR2 sequences are SQVTM and ANQGSEA. V dropped 0 bases and J dropped 3 bases, with 18 bases sitting between them. The CDR3 bases are TGCAGCGTTGAAGATCCGAGTCAGGGGGGGGACAAAAACATTCAGTACTTC. Translated: CSVEDPSQGGDKNIQYF.

Ten or more counts support this clonotype. The rearrangement uses TRBV30 and TRBJ1-4, with 7 bases matching TRBD1. Germline lookup yields CDR1 GTSNPN and CDR2 SVGIG (reference sequence). This CDR3 is 19 amino acids long. With V trimmed by 0 bases and J by 0 bases, 13 bases remained unmatched. This chain's CDR3 is CAWSVRRQGFFSTNEKLFF. CDR3 DNA: TGTGCCTGGAGTGTACGGAGACAGGGCTTTTTTTCAACTAATGAAAAACTGTTTTTT.

This clonotype was seen ten or more times. The genes are TRBV7-2 and TRBJ2-4; maybe TRBD2 (5 bases). The CDR3 contains 15 residues. V was clipped by 1 base and J by 7 bases, with 14 bases between them. Germline V gives CDR1 SGHTA, CDR2 FQGNSA. The CDR3 DNA reads TGTGCCAGCAGCTTAGGCTCTCAGCGGTTCAACATTCAGTACTTC. The encoded protein is CASSLGSQRFNIQYF.

The sample holds many counts of this clonotype. The rearrangement links TRBV3-1 to TRBJ2-7; tentative D call: TRBD1 (5 bases). CDR3 size: 14 residues. From germline, CDR1 is LGHDT and CDR2 YNNKEL (reference sequence). V lost 0 bases and J 6 bases, leaving 12 bases between the germline ends. CDR3 amino acids: CASSQEDNQGEQYF. Written as DNA, the CDR3 is TGTGCCAGCAGCCAAGAGGACAATCAGGGCGAGCAGTACTTC.

This chain joins TRBV6-5 and TRBJ2-7; the match to TRBD2 covers 11 bases. The CDR3 runs to 17 residues. Per the germline V gene, CDR1 is MNHEY and CDR2 is SVGAGI. J was trimmed by 1 base and V by 4 bases; bases with no gene match: 9. In DNA form, the CDR3 reads TGTGCCAGCAGTTGGCACGGCCTAGCGGGGGGATCCTACGAGCAGTACTTC. Its protein is CASSWHGLAGGSYEQYF.

The chain recombines TRBV7-8 with TRBJ1-3; possibly TRBD1 for D (5 bases). The ends were cut back, 6 bases at V and 2 bases at J, with 17 bases in the middle. This CDR3 region has 16 residues. Per germline, CDR1 SGHVS and CDR2 FQNEAQ. This CDR3 is CASRPRGTSPGNTIYF. The CDR3 DNA sequence: TGTGCCAGCAGACCGCGGGGGACTTCACCTGGAAACACCATATATTTT.

This clonotype showed up many times. This chain joins TRBV7-9 and TRBJ2-7; perhaps D is TRBD1 or TRBD2 (5 bases each). CDR1 is SEHNR, CDR2 FQNEAQ, per germline (reference sequence). The CDR3 loop spans 14 amino acids. V lost 8 bases and J lost 1, with 15 bases in between. The CDR3 coding sequence is TGTGCCAGCGCTACGGGGACGGGTTCCTACGAGCAGTACTTC. This gives the protein CASATGTGSYEQYF.

This clonotype was seen a few times. V and J are TRBV24-1 and TRBJ2-2, with D perhaps matching TRBD1 (5 bases). Trimming removed 2 bases from V and 6 bases from J, with 9 bases in between. The CDR3 is made up of 14 amino acids. Looked up from germline, CDR1 is KGHDR and CDR2 is SFDVKD. The CDR3 sequence is CATSDWGSPGELFF. For the CDR3, the DNA is TGTGCCACCAGTGATTGGGGCAGCCCCGGGGAGCTGTTTTTT.

This clonotype was counted between two and nine times. The J gene is TRBJ1-2, the V gene TRBV5-1; no reliable D call. V lost 0 bases to trimming and J lost 6 bases, with 6 bases between them. The CDR3 has 12 amino acids. Germline assignment: CDR1 SGHRS and CDR2 YFSETQ. The CDR3 coding sequence is TGCGCCAGCAGCTTGGTCGGGGATGGCTACACCTTC. It specifies CASSLVGDGYTF.

This rearrangement joins TRBV15 to TRBJ2-3; D is undetermined. Germline V CDR1 and CDR2: LNHNV, YYDKDF (reference sequence). The CDR3 has 16 residues. The ends were cut back, 0 bases at V and 0 bases at J, with 10 bases in the middle. The DNA of the CDR3 is TGTGCCACCAGCAGAGAGACTCCGTGGAGCACAGATACGCAGTATTTT. Protein product: CATSRETPWSTDTQYF.